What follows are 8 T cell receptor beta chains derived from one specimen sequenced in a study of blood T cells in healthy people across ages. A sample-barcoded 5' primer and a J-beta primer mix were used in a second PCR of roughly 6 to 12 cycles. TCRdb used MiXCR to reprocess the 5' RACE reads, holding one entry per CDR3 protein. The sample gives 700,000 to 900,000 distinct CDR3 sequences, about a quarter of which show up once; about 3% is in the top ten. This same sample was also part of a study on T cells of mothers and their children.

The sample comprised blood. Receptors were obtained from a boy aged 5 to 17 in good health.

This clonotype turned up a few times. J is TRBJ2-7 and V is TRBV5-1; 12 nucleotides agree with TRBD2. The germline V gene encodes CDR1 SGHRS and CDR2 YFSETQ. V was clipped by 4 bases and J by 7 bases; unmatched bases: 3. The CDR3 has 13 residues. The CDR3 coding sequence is TGCGCCAGCAGCCTACTAGCGGGGGGAGAGCAGTACTTC. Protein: CASSLLAGGEQYF.

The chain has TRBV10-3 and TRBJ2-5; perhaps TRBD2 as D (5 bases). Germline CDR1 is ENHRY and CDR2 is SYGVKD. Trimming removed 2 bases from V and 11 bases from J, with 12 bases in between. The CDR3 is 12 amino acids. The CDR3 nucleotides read TGTGCCATCAGTGAGACCCTTAGGGAGCAGTACTTC. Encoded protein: CAISETLREQYF.

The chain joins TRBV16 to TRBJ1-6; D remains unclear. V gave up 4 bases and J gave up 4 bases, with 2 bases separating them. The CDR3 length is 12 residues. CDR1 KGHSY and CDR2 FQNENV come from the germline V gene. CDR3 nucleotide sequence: TGTGCCAGCAGCCTTTATAATTCACCCCTCCACTTT. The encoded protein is CASSLYNSPLHF. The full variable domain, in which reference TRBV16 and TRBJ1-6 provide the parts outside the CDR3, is GEEVAQTPKHLVRGEGQKAKLYCAPIKGHSYVFWYQQVLKNEFKFLISFQNENVFDETGMPKERFSAKCLPNSPCSLEIQATKLEDSAVYFCASSLYNSPLHFGNGTRLTVT.

CDR3 sequence reads: CASSLWRGTETQYF. In nucleotides, the CDR3 is TGCGCCAGCAGCTTGTGGAGGGGTACGGAGACCCAGTACTTC. The J gene is TRBJ2-5, the V gene TRBV5-1, with D perhaps TRBD2 (6 bases). CDR1 is SGHRS and CDR2 is YFSETQ in the germline V gene. The germline V and J ends were trimmed by 1 base and 5 bases, with 12 bases remaining between them. CDR3 size: 14 residues. Full variable domain (missing parts from reference TRBV5-1 and TRBJ2-5): KAGVTQTPRYLIKTRGQQVTLSCSPISGHRSVSWYQQTPGQGLQFLFEYFSETQRNKGNFPGRFSGRQFSNSRSEMNVSTLELGDSALYLCASSLWRGTETQYFGPGTRLLVL.

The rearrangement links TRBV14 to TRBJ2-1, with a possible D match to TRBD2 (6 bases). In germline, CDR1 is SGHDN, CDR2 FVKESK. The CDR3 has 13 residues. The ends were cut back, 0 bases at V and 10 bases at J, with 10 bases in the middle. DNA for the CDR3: TGTGCCAGCAGCCAAGAGCGGCTAGCGGAGCAGTTCTTC. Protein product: CASSQERLAEQFF.

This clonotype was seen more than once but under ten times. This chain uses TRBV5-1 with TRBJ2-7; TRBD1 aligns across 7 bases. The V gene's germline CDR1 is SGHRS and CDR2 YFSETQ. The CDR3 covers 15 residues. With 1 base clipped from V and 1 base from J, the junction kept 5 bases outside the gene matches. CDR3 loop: CASSLTGAVSYEQYF. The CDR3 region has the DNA TGCGCCAGCAGCTTGACAGGGGCCGTATCCTACGAGCAGTACTTC.

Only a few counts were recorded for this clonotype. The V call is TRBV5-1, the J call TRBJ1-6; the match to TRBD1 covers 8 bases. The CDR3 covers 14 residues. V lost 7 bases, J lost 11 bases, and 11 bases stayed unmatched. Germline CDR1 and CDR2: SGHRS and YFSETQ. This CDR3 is CASGPGQGFPPLHF. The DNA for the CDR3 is TGCGCCAGCGGACCCGGACAGGGTTTTCCACCCCTCCACTTT. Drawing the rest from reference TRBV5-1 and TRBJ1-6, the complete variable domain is KAGVTQTPRYLIKTRGQQVTLSCSPISGHRSVSWYQQTPGQGLQFLFEYFSETQRNKGNFPGRFSGRQFSNSRSEMNVSTLELGDSALYLCASGPGQGFPPLHFGNGTRLTVT.

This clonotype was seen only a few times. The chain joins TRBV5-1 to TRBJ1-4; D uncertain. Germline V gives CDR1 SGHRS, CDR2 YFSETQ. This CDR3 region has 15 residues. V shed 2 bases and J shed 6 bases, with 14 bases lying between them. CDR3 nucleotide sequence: TGCGCCAGCAGCTTCTCTGGAGCGGATTATGAAAAACTGTTTTTT. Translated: CASSFSGADYEKLFF.